Below, 32 T cell receptor beta chains from the same sample are listed, as sequenced in a study of blood T cell repertoires in COVID-19. Generated by immunoSEQ multiplex PCR, the TCRdb table keeps only in-frame clones and is missing some. The sample includes 100,000 to 150,000 clones, approximately 90% of them seen just once. Material for sequencing was peripheral blood. The receptor source for this set is a human donor in a cohort sampled during active COVID-19.

Only a few counts were recorded for this clone. Other nucleotide sequences from this sample produce the same CDR3. The chain has TRBV10-3 and TRBJ1-1; D perhaps matches TRBD1 (5 bases). The germline V gene encodes CDR1 ENHRY and CDR2 SYGVKD. The V gene lost 0 bases and the J gene lost 3 bases, with 8 bases spanning the gap. The CDR3 runs 14 residues. CDR3 sequence reads: CAISESGGDTEAFF. CDR3 DNA: TGTGCCATCAGTGAGTCGGGGGGAGACACTGAAGCTTTCTTT.

This chain connects TRBV30 to TRBJ1-2, with 9 bases identical to TRBD1. The CDR3 contains 13 residues. From germline, CDR1 is GTSNPN and CDR2 SVGIG (reference sequence). V lost 4 bases, J lost 5 bases, and 5 bases stayed unmatched. CDR3 bases: TGTGCCTGGAACGCGGGGACAGGGTATGGCTACACCTTC. Protein product: CAWNAGTGYGYTF.

The chain employs TRBV27 and TRBJ1-4, with D unclear. There are 15 residues in the CDR3. With 5 bases removed from V and 0 bases from J, the gap between germline ends came to 10 bases. The germline gives CDR1 MNHEY, CDR2 SMNVEV (reference sequence). The CDR3 loop is CASSPDGATNEKLFF. CDR3 nucleotide sequence: TGTGCCAGCAGTCCCGACGGGGCAACTAATGAAAAACTGTTTTTT. The variable domain in full, with the rest retrieved from reference TRBV27 and TRBJ1-4, is EAQVTQNPRYLITVTGKKLTVTCSQNMNHEYMSWYRQDPGLGLRQIYYSMNVEVTDKGDVPEGYKVSRKEKRNFPLILESPSPNQTSLYFCASSPDGATNEKLFFGSGTQLSVL.

The chain employs TRBV5-1 and TRBJ1-1; D not resolved. V lost 4 bases to trimming and J lost 11 bases, with 24 bases between them. This CDR3 spans 15 amino acids. Germline assignment: CDR1 SGHRS and CDR2 YFSETQ. The CDR3 DNA is TGCGCCAGCAGCCGGACCGCGGGCGACGCCTCGTGGGCTTTCTTT. It translates to CASSRTAGDASWAFF.

The chain is built from TRBV4-2 and TRBJ2-1; 7 bases line up with TRBD2. V shed 4 bases and J 9 bases; nucleotides not matched to a gene: 9. Germline V gene lookup returns CDR1 LGHNA and CDR2 YNFKEQ. The CDR3 has 14 residues. In nucleotides, the CDR3 is TGTGCCAGCAGCCCGGGGAGGGGCCTAGGTGAGCAGTTCTTC. Its protein is CASSPGRGLGEQFF.

This chain joins TRBV7-9 and TRBJ2-1; TRBD1 matches at 11 bases. The CDR3 has 14 amino acids. The V gene end was trimmed by 3 bases and the J gene end by 10 bases; junction bases not matched to a gene: 5. Per the germline V gene, CDR1 is SEHNR and CDR2 is FQNEAQ (reference sequence). CDR3 coding DNA: TGTGCCAGCAGCTTGGGACAGGGGGGCCTCGAGCAGTTCTTC. This translates into CASSLGQGGLEQFF.

This chain connects TRBV4-2 to TRBJ2-4, with D possibly being TRBD2 (5 bases). Germline CDR1 is LGHNA and CDR2 is YNFKEQ. CDR3 length: 20 amino acids. Deletions cut 0 bases from V and 3 bases from J, with 24 bases between. The CDR3 region is CASSQDRWLDLTEGKNIQYF. The DNA of the CDR3 is TGTGCCAGCAGCCAAGATAGATGGTTGGACTTGACTGAAGGCAAAAACATTCAGTACTTC.

The V gene is TRBV10-2, the J gene TRBJ2-1; TRBD1 might be the D (5 bases). Trimming removed 4 bases at V and 7 bases at J, with 11 bases between. CDR1 is WSHSY and CDR2 is SAAADI in the germline V gene. The CDR3 totals 13 residues. This CDR3 reads CASSVGPANEQFF. In nucleotides, the CDR3 is TGCGCCAGCAGTGTGGGGCCTGCGAATGAGCAGTTCTTC.

The chain joins TRBV7-8 to TRBJ1-5; 10 bases match TRBD1. CDR1 is SGHVS and CDR2 is FQNEAQ in the germline V gene. CDR3 length equals 17 residues. J lost 6 bases, V lost 1 base, and 9 bases had no gene match. The CDR3 bases are TGTGCCAGCAGCTTAGATTATAGACAGGGGGCTGTTCAGCCCCAGCATTTT. It encodes CASSLDYRQGAVQPQHF.

The rearrangement uses TRBV3-1 (or the pseudogene TRBV3-2) and TRBJ2-7; TRBD1 matches at 7 bases. The V segment lost 1 base and the J segment 5 bases; nucleotides outside the gene matches: 5. This CDR3 has 14 amino acids. Germline V gene lookup returns CDR1 LGHDT and CDR2 YNNKEL (reference sequence). The CDR3, as DNA: TGTGCCAGCAGCCAAGGACAGGGTATCGACGAGCAGTACTTC. Translating it yields CASSQGQGIDEQYF.

The chain recombines TRBV9 with TRBJ1-5; tentative D call: TRBD1 (5 bases). The CDR3 is made up of 15 amino acids. In germline, CDR1 is SGDLS, CDR2 YYNGEE. Trimming removed 0 bases from V and 6 bases from J, with 13 bases in between. CDR3 protein: CASSVAGIDGQPQHF. As DNA, the CDR3 is TGTGCCAGCAGCGTAGCAGGGATAGATGGTCAGCCCCAGCATTTT.

J is TRBJ2-6 and V is TRBV5-4; 11 bases map to TRBD2. The CDR3 length is 18 residues. Germline assignment: CDR1 SGHNT and CDR2 YYREEE (reference sequence). Trimming cost V 1 base and J 0 bases; bases outside gene matches: 3. The CDR3 nucleotides read TGTGCCAGCAGCTTGCGACTAGCGGGGCCCTCTGGGGCCAACGTCCTGACTTTC. Translating it yields CASSLRLAGPSGANVLTF.

The CDR3 loop is CDILRQGFSNYGYTF. In DNA form, the CDR3 reads TGTGACATCCTGAGACAGGGGTTTTCTAACTATGGCTACACCTTC. J is TRBJ1-2 and V is TRBV21-1; the tabulated D call, TRBD1, remains unverified against the DNA. TRBV21-1 is deemed a pseudogene. The CDR3 contains 15 residues.

Only a few counts were recorded for this clone. The chain couples TRBV2 to TRBJ2-3, with 10 nucleotides matching TRBD2. V was clipped by 7 bases and J by 2 bases; unmatched bases: 3. Germline V gives CDR1 SNHLY, CDR2 FYNNEI. There are 14 residues in the CDR3. This CDR3 reads CASKLAGYTDTQYF. The CDR3 nucleotides read TGTGCCAGCAAACTAGCGGGATACACAGATACGCAGTATTTT.

This clone was detected only once. This chain joins TRBV21-1 and TRBJ1-5. TRBV21-1 constitutes a pseudogene. CDR3 length: 19 amino acids. CDR3 sequence: CASSKERYGTYRRDLPQHF. The CDR3 DNA sequence: TGTGCCAGCAGCAAAGAGCGTTACGGTACCTACCGGCGTGATTTGCCCCAGCATTTT.

This sequence joins TRBV3-1 (or the pseudogene TRBV3-2) and TRBJ2-3; TRBD2 matches at 10 bases. CDR3 size: 15 residues. Germline trimming cut 6 bases from V and 0 bases from J; bases unmatched to any gene: 3. The germline V gene encodes CDR1 LGHDT and CDR2 YNNKEL (reference sequence). CDR3 DNA: TGTGCCAGCAGTCATAGCGGGAGGAGCACAGATACGCAGTATTTT. Its translation is CASSHSGRSTDTQYF.

V and J are TRBV4-2 and TRBJ1-5, with D unresolved. Germline V CDR1 and CDR2: LGHNA, YNFKEQ. The CDR3 is made up of 15 amino acids. V was clipped by 0 bases and J by 6 bases, with 12 bases between them. The CDR3 nucleotides are TGTGCCAGCAGCCAAGATGTCGGGGTGTTTCAGCCCCAGCATTTT. Protein product: CASSQDVGVFQPQHF.

This chain connects TRBV2 to TRBJ2-7; a weak D match, TRBD1 (5 bases). The V end was cut by 8 bases, the J end by 3 bases, with 8 bases between. The CDR3 has 11 amino acids. In germline, CDR1 is SNHLY, CDR2 FYNNEI. The CDR3 nucleotides read TGTGCCAGCCGACAGAACTACGAGCAGTACTTC. Translating it yields CASRQNYEQYF.

The genes are TRBV6-5 and TRBJ1-2; perhaps TRBD1 as D (5 bases). This CDR3 is built from 15 residues. Germline V gene sequence: CDR1 MNHEY, CDR2 SVGAGI. V gave up 2 bases and J gave up 8 bases, with 18 bases separating them. CDR3 nucleotides: TGTGCCAGCAGTTACGGGGTGGCAGGGCCTTACGGCTACACCTTC. This encodes CASSYGVAGPYGYTF.

This rearrangement joins TRBV2 to TRBJ2-1; 9 bases match TRBD1. After removal of 6 bases from V and 2 bases from J, the junction contained 5 bases not matched to a gene. Germline CDR1 SNHLY, CDR2 FYNNEI. The CDR3 covers 15 residues. CDR3 residues: CASSSRTGAYNEQFF. The CDR3, as DNA: TGTGCCAGCAGCTCGCGGACAGGGGCCTACAATGAGCAGTTCTTC. The whole variable domain, filled in from reference TRBV2 and TRBJ2-1, reads EPEVTQTPSHQVTQMGQEVILRCVPISNHLYFYWYRQILGQKVEFLVSFYNNEISEKSEIFDDQFSVERPDGSNFTLKIRSTKLEDSAMYFCASSSRTGAYNEQFFGPGTRLTVL.

The chain couples TRBV5-5 to TRBJ2-7; possibly TRBD1 for D (6 bases). The germline V gene has CDR1 SGHKS and CDR2 YYEKEE (reference sequence). V was pared by 3 bases and J by 2 bases, with 9 bases between. The CDR3 contains 13 residues. CDR3 sequence reads: CASSWTAAYEQYF. The CDR3 DNA sequence: TGTGCCAGCAGCTGGACAGCGGCCTACGAGCAGTACTTC.

The V and J genes are TRBV19 and TRBJ1-6; D is unclear. Per germline, CDR1 LNHDA and CDR2 SQIVND (reference sequence). CDR3 length: 14 residues. V was shortened by 8 bases and J by 0 bases, with 8 bases between the two germline ends. CDR3 DNA: TGTGCCAGTTCCGGGAGCTCCTATAATTCACCCCTCCACTTT. It specifies CASSGSSYNSPLHF. Full variable domain (rest looked up from reference TRBV19 and TRBJ1-6): DGGITQSPKYLFRKEGQNVTLSCEQNLNHDAMYWYRQDPGQGLRLIYYSQIVNDFQKGDIAEGYSVSREKKESFPLTVTSAQKNPTAFYLCASSGSSYNSPLHFGNGTRLTVT.

The chain uses TRBV12-1 and TRBJ2-3; the table calls TRBD1, which could not be checked here. TRBV12-1 is a known pseudogene. This CDR3 has 15 amino acids. CDR3 amino acids: CASSTNRGGTDTQYF. Here the CDR3 DNA reads TGTGCCAGCAGCACAAACAGGGGGGGCACAGATACGCAGTATTTT.

V is TRBV28 and J is TRBJ1-1, with 7 positions matching TRBD1. The CDR3 loop spans 13 amino acids. V dropped 3 bases and J dropped 10; count of bases not matched to a gene: 8. The V gene's germline CDR1 is MDHEN and CDR2 SYDVKM. CDR3 loop: CASSLDRLSVAFF. The CDR3 DNA reads TGTGCCAGCAGTTTGGACAGGCTTTCCGTAGCTTTCTTT.

V and J are TRBV7-2 and TRBJ2-5; 8 bases line up with TRBD2. The CDR3 totals 14 residues. The J segment lost 0 bases and the V segment lost 6 bases, leaving 3 bases of the junction unmatched. Looked up from germline, CDR1 is SGHTA and CDR2 is FQGNSA. This chain's CDR3 is CASSSGGNQETQYF. The CDR3 nucleotides are TGTGCCAGCAGTTCGGGGGGGAACCAAGAGACCCAGTACTTC.

This chain uses TRBV15 with TRBJ1-4, with TRBD1 identical over 7 bases. Germline CDR1 LNHNV, CDR2 YYDKDF (reference sequence). The CDR3 covers 16 residues. V lost 4 bases and J lost 8; bases outside the gene matches: 13. The CDR3 sequence is CATSIVLQGRWEKLFF. DNA of the CDR3: TGTGCCACCAGCATAGTGTTACAGGGGCGTTGGGAAAAACTGTTTTTT.

V usage is TRBV30 and J usage is TRBJ1-6; no clear D. Looked up from germline, CDR1 is GTSNPN and CDR2 is SVGIG (reference sequence). Trimming cost V 0 bases and J 7 bases, with 10 bases left between them. The CDR3 extends over 14 amino acids. In nucleotides, the CDR3 is TGTGCCTGGAGTGTAAGTCCGGGGAATTCACCCCTCCACTTT. Protein sequence: CAWSVSPGNSPLHF.

The J gene is TRBJ1-1, the V gene TRBV27, with 7 bases matching TRBD1. This CDR3 contains 15 residues. The V gene end was trimmed by 0 bases and the J gene end by 11 bases; junction bases not matched to a gene: 12. Germline CDR1 reads MNHEY; CDR2 reads SMNVEV (reference sequence). The CDR3 reads CASSLSQTGSRLAFF. CDR3 in DNA: TGTGCCAGCAGTTTATCGCAGACAGGGTCGAGGTTGGCTTTCTTT.

The chain uses TRBV10-3 and TRBJ2-2; 9 positions agree with TRBD2. Per the germline V gene, CDR1 is ENHRY and CDR2 is SYGVKD. This CDR3 is 15 amino acids long. The J segment lost 6 bases and the V segment lost 6 bases, leaving 8 bases of the junction unmatched. The CDR3 sequence: CAIRAGTSHPGELFF. In nucleotides, the CDR3 is TGTGCCATCAGAGCCGGGACTAGCCACCCCGGGGAGCTGTTTTTT.

Details on this clone: The junction does not match germline at one end; this may be a read error. The chain carries TRBV7-7 and TRBJ2-2; D unresolved. In germline, CDR1 is SSHAT, CDR2 FNYEAQ (reference sequence). This CDR3 has 15 amino acids. The CDR3, as DNA: TGTGCTAGCAGCTTAAGCCCACTTAACACCGGGGAGCTGTTTTTT. It is translated as CASSLSPLNTGELFF. The complete variable domain, with remaining parts taken from reference TRBV7-7 and TRBJ2-2, reads GAGVSQSPRYKVTKRGQDVTLRCDPISSHATLYWYQQALGQGPEFLTYFNYEAQPDKSGLPSDRFSAERPEGSISTLTIQRTEQRDSAMYRCASSLSPLNTGELFFGEGSRLTVL.

The CDR3 nucleotides read TGCGCCAGCAGTGGGCAGGGGATAAAAACTAACTATGGCTACACCTTC. Translating it yields CASSGQGIKTNYGYTF. The chain employs TRBV10-1 and TRBJ1-2; TRBD1 might be the D (6 bases). Germline V gene sequence: CDR1 WNHNN, CDR2 SYGVQD (reference sequence). V was clipped by 4 bases and J by 0 bases, with 15 bases between them. This CDR3 region has 16 residues.

The chain couples TRBV18 to TRBJ1-5, with 7 positions matching TRBD1. Germline assignment: CDR1 KGHSH and CDR2 LQKENI. Trimming at V came to 4 bases and at J to 3 bases, leaving 9 bases not matched to a gene. The CDR3 covers 16 residues. The DNA of the CDR3 is TGTGCCAGCTCACTTACCGGGACAGTCGACAATCAGCCCCAGCATTTT. Translating gives CASSLTGTVDNQPQHF. Filled out from reference TRBV18 and TRBJ1-5, the complete variable domain reads NAGVMQNPRHLVRRRGQEARLRCSPMKGHSHVYWYRQLPEEGLKFMVYLQKENIIDESGMPKERFSAEFPKEGPSILRIQQVVRGDSAAYFCASSLTGTVDNQPQHFGDGTRLSIL.